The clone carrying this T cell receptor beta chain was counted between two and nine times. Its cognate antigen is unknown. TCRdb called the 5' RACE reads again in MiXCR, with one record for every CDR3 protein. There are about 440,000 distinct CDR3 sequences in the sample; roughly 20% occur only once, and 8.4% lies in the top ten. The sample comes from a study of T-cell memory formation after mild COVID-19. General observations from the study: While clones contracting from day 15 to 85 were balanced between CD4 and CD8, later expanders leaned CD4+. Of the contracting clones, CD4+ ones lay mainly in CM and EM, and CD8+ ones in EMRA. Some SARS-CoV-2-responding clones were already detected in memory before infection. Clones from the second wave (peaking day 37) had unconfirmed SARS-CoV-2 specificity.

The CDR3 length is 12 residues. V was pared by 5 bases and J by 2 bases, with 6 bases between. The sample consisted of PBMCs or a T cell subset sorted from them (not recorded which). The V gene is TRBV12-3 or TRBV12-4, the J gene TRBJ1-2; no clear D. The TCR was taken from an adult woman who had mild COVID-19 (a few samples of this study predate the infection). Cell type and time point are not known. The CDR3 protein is CASSQNNYGYTF. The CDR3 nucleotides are TGTGCCAGCAGTCAGAACAACTATGGCTACACCTTC.